This TCR beta chain was documented in a study of cytomegalovirus exposure and HLA in healthy donors. Whole-study context: Early released data comprised around 80 million unique TCRs from HLA-typed donors. Caucasian-associated ancestry cluster membership applied to less than 85% of under 450 genotyped donors.

Findings of the study overall: Serostatus for CMV was the only available immune exposure information. Sequence variants that were highly shared formed a cluster that was likely a sequencing artifact.

CDR3 length: 15 amino acids. Trimming left V 4 bases short and J 5 bases short, with 13 bases between. CDR1 is SGHRS and CDR2 is YFSETQ in the germline V gene. Vbeta (60) and Jbeta (13) primers were used in the PCR. Profiled with immunoSEQ multiplex PCR; TCRdb holds only in-frame clones, not every one. The data contain about 120,000 clones, about 70% of them singletons. This clone was picked up a small number of times. Its antigen remains unidentified. This sequence originates from a human donor in good health. The V call is TRBV5-1, the J call TRBJ1-6, with D possibly being TRBD1 (6 bases). Sequencing used PBMCs. CDR3 sequence (DNA): TGCGCCAGCAGCACCGGTGGACAGAATAATTCACCCCTCCACTTT. It specifies CASSTGGQNNSPLHF. Combining the CDR3 with reference TRBV5-1 and TRBJ1-6 gives the whole variable domain KAGVTQTPRYLIKTRGQQVTLSCSPISGHRSVSWYQQTPGQGLQFLFEYFSETQRNKGNFPGRFSGRQFSNSRSEMNVSTLELGDSALYLCASSTGGQNNSPLHFGNGTRLTVT.